This T cell receptor beta chain stems from a study of CD8+CD57+ T cells in acquired aplastic anemia. Looking at the study overall: Read counts for CD4+ cells (from healthy donors) averaged about 11 million. Overall study results and limits: Both patients and controls carried the same twenty-nine CD8+ CDR3 sequences.

Template material for TCR beta VDJ and CDR3 profiling consisted of genomic DNA. TCRdb re-called the reads with MiXCR, one entry per CDR3 protein. This sample yields over 200,000 distinct CDR3 sequences, of which about 59% are seen a single time; approximately 30% belongs to the top ten. V dropped 5 bases and J dropped 5; count of bases not matched to a gene: 12. Per germline, CDR1 SGHVS and CDR2 FNYEAQ. The CDR3 consists of 16 residues. Comments on this clonotype: Antigen specificity is unknown.

The genes are TRBV7-6 and TRBJ2-5; TRBD1 aligns across 9 bases. The material sequenced was sorted CD4+, CD8+, or CD8+CD57+ T cells (not recorded which) from PBMCs. The TCR comes from a human donor in good health. The CDR3, as DNA: TGTGCCAGCAGCGGTCGACAGGGGGGCGGGCGGGAGACCCAGTACTTC. Amino acid sequence: CASSGRQGGGRETQYF.